This T cell receptor beta chain was profiled in a study of high-grade serous ovarian cancer treatment subgroups. Study context: On average, 14,192 reads and 7,494 unique TCR beta rearrangements were obtained per sample.

Findings and limits, study-wide: Only CDR3 was analyzed; CDR1 and CDR2 were not. These tumor repertoires lack spatial information from bulk sequencing. Different patients shared almost no repertoire; same-patient tumors shared roughly 0.11 to 0.8.

The CDR3 extends over 13 amino acids. Looked up from germline, CDR1 is MNHEY and CDR2 is SMNVEV (reference sequence). The tumor samples were collected prior to definitive surgery or chemotherapy. Produced via immunoSEQ multiplex PCR; TCRdb's table is partial and in-frame only. The sample has about 4,400 clones, approximately 76% seen once; the top ten hold about 6%. In the case of this clone: The antigen remains unidentified.

The chain carries TRBV27 and TRBJ2-5; D is perhaps TRBD2 (6 bases). With the DNA end fitting TRBJ2-7 better, the J assignment may be wrong. The TCR sequence derives from a human donor with high-grade serous ovarian cancer. The sample comprised tumor tissue. The CDR3 spells CASSLTGDYEQYF. CDR3 DNA sequence: TGTGCCAGCAGTTTAACGGGGGACTACGAGCAGTACTTC.